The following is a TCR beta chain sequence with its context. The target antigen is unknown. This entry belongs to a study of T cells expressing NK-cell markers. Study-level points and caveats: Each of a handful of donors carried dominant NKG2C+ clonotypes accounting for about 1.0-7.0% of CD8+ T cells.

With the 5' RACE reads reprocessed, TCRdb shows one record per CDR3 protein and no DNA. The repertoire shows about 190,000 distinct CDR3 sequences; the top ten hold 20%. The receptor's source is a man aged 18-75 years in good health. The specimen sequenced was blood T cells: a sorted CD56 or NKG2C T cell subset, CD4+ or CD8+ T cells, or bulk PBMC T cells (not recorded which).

CDR3: CASSLAGQKAQYF. The V call is TRBV7-8, the J call TRBJ2-3; TCRdb's assignment of TRBD1 cannot be checked, as there is no DNA. CDR3 length: 13 amino acids. CDR1 is SGHVS, CDR2 FQNEAQ, per germline.